The source of this T cell receptor beta chain is a study of shared clonotypes between healthy human individuals. Points from the study as a whole: Naive subsets typically showed greater estimated richness than memory subsets.

Deep was the level at which the assay was run. TCRdb keeps only in-frame clones here, not all; method: immunoSEQ multiplex PCR. In the table there are 2 million to 2.5 million clones, 85% to 95% of which are singletons. With regard to this clone: Its antigen is not identified.

The trim removed 4 bases at V and 6 bases at J, leaving 5 bases unmatched. CDR3 length: 14 residues. The germline CDR1 and CDR2 sequences are MNHEY and SMNVEV (reference sequence). This receptor was taken from a man between 18 and 35 years old in good health. Some clones in this sample may be carry-over from other donors' samples. Sequenced: naive CD4+ T cells from PBMCs. Subset indicated: CD45RA+ positively selected. The rearrangement uses TRBV27 and TRBJ1-5; TRBD1 matches at 8 bases. CDR3 sequence: CASSSRGQGQPQHF. The DNA of the CDR3 is TGTGCCAGCAGTTCCAGGGGGCAGGGTCAGCCCCAGCATTTT.